Listed here are 29 T cell receptor beta chains from one sample, sequenced in a study of glioma-infiltrating T cells after dendritic cell vaccination. Measured with immunoSEQ multiplex PCR; TCRdb has only the in-frame clones, and not every one. The data contain about 110,000 clones, 90% of them singletons. As for time point: after dendritic cell vaccination, including at tumor progression/relapse. The sequences come from blood, collected after dendritic cell vaccination. The receptors were gathered from a human donor with glioblastoma.

The chain has TRBV7-2 and TRBJ2-2; 9 nucleotides match TRBD2. Germline V gene sequence: CDR1 SGHTA, CDR2 FQGNSA. CDR3 length: 15 amino acids. J was trimmed by 4 bases and V by 4 bases; bases with no gene match: 4. The CDR3 protein is CASSSRGGVTGELFF. The CDR3 DNA sequence: TGTGCCAGCAGCTCGCGGGGGGGGGTCACCGGGGAGCTGTTTTTT.

The rearrangement joins TRBV13 to TRBJ2-3; D remains unclear. Between the trimmed V and J ends, which lost 0 bases and 2 bases, there was a span of 12 bases. This CDR3 has 16 residues. Germline CDR1 is PRHDT and CDR2 is FYEKMQ (reference sequence). The CDR3 here is CASSLGGLLITDTQYF. The CDR3 coding sequence is TGTGCCAGCAGCTTAGGCGGTCTACTAATCACAGATACGCAGTATTTT.

This clone was seen a single time. The chain joins TRBV10-1 to TRBJ2-7; 8 bases are shared with TRBD2. Per germline, CDR1 WNHNN and CDR2 SYGVQD (reference sequence). The CDR3 sequence is 14 residues long. V dropped 6 bases and J dropped 9; count of bases not matched to a gene: 13. The chain's CDR3 is CASSPGGRTDGQYF. CDR3 coding DNA: TGCGCCAGCAGCCCGGGGGGGCGAACTGATGGGCAGTACTTC.

J is TRBJ2-7 and V is TRBV27; 8 bases are shared with TRBD2. The CDR3 is made up of 14 amino acids. Germline CDR1 reads MNHEY; CDR2 reads SMNVEV (reference sequence). V lost 2 bases and J lost 2; bases outside the gene matches: 2. For the CDR3, the DNA is TGTGCCAGCAGTTTACGGGAGGGCCCCTACGAGCAGTACTTC. Its protein product is CASSLREGPYEQYF.

The chain is built from TRBV2 and TRBJ1-5; TRBD1 matches at 8 bases. This CDR3 spans 16 amino acids. CDR1 is SNHLY, CDR2 FYNNEI, per germline. V gave up 7 bases and J gave up 0 bases; unmatched junction bases: 8. This chain's CDR3 is CASTKDRGFSNQPQHF. CDR3 nucleotides: TGTGCCAGCACAAAAGACAGGGGTTTTAGCAATCAGCCCCAGCATTTT.

CDR3 in DNA: TGTGCCAGCAGCTGGGACAGGGGGGCCCAGCCCCAGCATTTT. Protein: CASSWDRGAQPQHF. The J gene is TRBJ1-5, the V gene TRBV7-2; 11 bases are shared with TRBD1. CDR3 size: 14 residues. In germline, CDR1 is SGHTA, CDR2 FQGNSA. V dropped 4 bases and J dropped 7; count of bases not matched to a gene: 3.

The chain employs TRBV23-1 and TRBJ1-1; D is unclear. TRBV23-1 is given ORF status, its function remaining uncertain. The CDR3 consists of 12 residues. V was shortened by 5 bases and J by 0 bases, with 4 bases between the two germline ends. CDR3 bases: TGCGCCAGCAGTATTATGAACACTGAAGCTTTCTTT. Translating gives CASSIMNTEAFF.

The chain is built from TRBV5-1 and TRBJ2-3, with D perhaps TRBD1 (7 bases). V lost 6 bases, J lost 0 bases, and 11 bases lay in between. Germline V gene sequence: CDR1 SGHRS, CDR2 YFSETQ. The CDR3 contains 14 residues. The CDR3 loop reads CASKEGASTDTQYF. DNA of the CDR3: TGCGCCAGCAAGGAGGGGGCTAGCACAGATACGCAGTATTTT. The entire variable domain, with the rest obtained from reference TRBV5-1 and TRBJ2-3, is as follows: KAGVTQTPRYLIKTRGQQVTLSCSPISGHRSVSWYQQTPGQGLQFLFEYFSETQRNKGNFPGRFSGRQFSNSRSEMNVSTLELGDSALYLCASKEGASTDTQYFGPGTRLTVL.

V usage is TRBV7-8 and J usage is TRBJ1-3, with a weak D call TRBD1 (5 bases). Germline V gene data show CDR1 as SGHVS and CDR2 as FQNEAQ. The CDR3 sequence is 15 residues long. The V end was cut by 5 bases, the J end by 1 base, with 12 bases between. The CDR3 nucleotides read TGTGCCAGCAGCCGTACTCAGGGATCTGGAAACACCATATATTTT. Translation gives CASSRTQGSGNTIYF.

The J gene is TRBJ1-6, the V gene TRBV19, with unresolved D. CDR1 and CDR2 from the germline V gene are LNHDA and SQIVND (reference sequence). V was clipped by 7 bases and J by 5 bases, with 9 bases between them. This CDR3 comprises 13 residues. The chain's CDR3 is CASKERDNSPLHF. The DNA of the CDR3 is TGTGCCAGTAAAGAGCGTGATAATTCACCCCTCCACTTT.

This chain links TRBV15 with TRBJ1-2, with TRBD1 matching 7 bases. J was trimmed by 4 bases and V by 2 bases; bases with no gene match: 4. The CDR3 contains 14 residues. The germline V gene has CDR1 LNHNV and CDR2 YYDKDF (reference sequence). The CDR3, as DNA: TGTGCCACCAGCAGACTTCAGGGGGGCTATGGCTACACCTTC. Its translation is CATSRLQGGYGYTF.

About this clone: At one end the junction does not follow the germline gene, possibly because of a read error. The same CDR3 also results from other DNA sequences found in this sample. The chain couples TRBV27 to TRBJ1-6, with a weak D call TRBD1 (6 bases). The CDR3 sequence is 15 residues long. Germline V gives CDR1 MNHEY, CDR2 SMNVEV (reference sequence). The CDR3 DNA sequence: TGTGCCAGCAGCGGGAGGCAGGGGAGCAATTCCCCCCTCCACTTT. This codes for CASSGRQGSNSPLHF.

The chain links TRBV7-9 to TRBJ1-1; possibly TRBD1 for D (5 bases). CDR3 size: 11 residues. Per germline, CDR1 SEHNR and CDR2 FQNEAQ (reference sequence). Trimming stripped 11 bases from V and 11 bases from J, with 18 bases between. DNA of the CDR3: TGTGCCTCCGCAGTGGGGCTCGGGGCTTTCTTT. Encoded protein: CASAVGLGAFF.

The chain combines TRBV6-1 with TRBJ1-2; D gene ambiguous. Germline V lookup: CDR1 MNHNS, CDR2 SASEGT. There are 15 residues in the CDR3. Trimming pared 0 bases from V and 7 bases from J, leaving 15 bases between. The CDR3, as DNA: TGTGCCAGCAGTGAAGCAAAGGCCTCCGGGTTTGGCTACACCTTC. Translating gives CASSEAKASGFGYTF.

This sequence joins TRBV9 and TRBJ2-1; 11 bases agree with TRBD2. Germline CDR1 SGDLS, CDR2 YYNGEE. Germline trimming cut 3 bases from V and 6 bases from J; bases unmatched to any gene: 8. The CDR3 covers 16 residues. CDR3 loop: CASSGPVAGGSNEQFF. CDR3 coding DNA: TGTGCCAGCAGCGGACCGGTAGCGGGAGGGAGCAATGAGCAGTTCTTC.

The V and J genes are TRBV2 and TRBJ2-7; 7 positions agree with TRBD2. The germline CDR1 and CDR2 sequences are SNHLY and FYNNEI. The J segment lost 0 bases and the V segment lost 7 bases, leaving 6 bases of the junction unmatched. This CDR3 has 14 amino acids. CDR3 DNA sequence: TGTGCCAGCAAGCTCGCTAGCGGCTCCTACGAGCAGTACTTC. Its protein is CASKLASGSYEQYF.

V usage is TRBV5-1 and J usage is TRBJ2-3; D may be TRBD1 (6 bases). The CDR3 consists of 14 residues. CDR1 SGHRS and CDR2 YFSETQ come from the germline V gene. The germline V and J ends were trimmed by 2 bases and 4 bases, with 11 bases remaining between them. Written as DNA, the CDR3 is TGCGCCAGCAGCTTCGCAGAGGGGGCAGATACGCAGTATTTT. Translating it yields CASSFAEGADTQYF.

The chain combines TRBV30 with TRBJ2-7; TRBD2 aligns across 15 bases. The ends lost 5 bases at V and 2 bases at J; junction bases unmatched: 4. Germline V lookup: CDR1 GTSNPN, CDR2 SVGIG (reference sequence). There are 15 residues in the CDR3. CDR3 coding DNA: TGTGCCTGGCGGACTAGCGGGGGGGCCACCTACGAGCAGTACTTC. Translated, it gives CAWRTSGGATYEQYF.

In this sample, this clone turned up once. The V gene is TRBV5-4, the J gene TRBJ2-1; 13 nucleotides match TRBD2. The germline gives CDR1 SGHNT, CDR2 YYREEE (reference sequence). J was trimmed by 10 bases and V by 4 bases; bases with no gene match: 17. This CDR3 contains 18 residues. The CDR3 loop is CASSLTSGGAPQGREQFF. CDR3 nucleotide sequence: TGTGCCAGCAGCCTTACTAGCGGGGGGGCCCCTCAAGGGCGGGAGCAGTTCTTC.

The chain employs TRBV2 and TRBJ1-4; D might be TRBD1 (5 bases). The germline V gene has CDR1 SNHLY and CDR2 FYNNEI. This CDR3 is 14 amino acids long. The V end lost 6 bases, the J end lost 1 base, and 9 bases lay between the germline ends. The CDR3: CASRQGQTNEKLFF. The CDR3 nucleotides are TGTGCCAGCAGGCAGGGCCAAACTAATGAAAAACTGTTTTTT.

This clone was recorded only once. The chain combines TRBV10-3 with TRBJ2-1; D unclear. Germline V lookup: CDR1 ENHRY, CDR2 SYGVKD. The CDR3 spans 14 residues. V shed 2 bases and J shed 4 bases, with 9 bases lying between them. For the CDR3, the DNA is TGTGCCATCAGTGAGGTTTCTAGTTACAATGAGCAGTTCTTC. Translating gives CAISEVSSYNEQFF.

V gene TRBV10-3 combines with J gene TRBJ1-2, with 8 bases fitting TRBD1. This CDR3 has 15 amino acids. The V and J ends lost 3 bases and 2 bases, in that order; junction bases with no gene match: 5. Germline loops: CDR1 ENHRY, CDR2 SYGVKD. The chain's CDR3 is CAISDGRTGNYGYTF. The CDR3 DNA is TGTGCCATCAGTGATGGTCGGACAGGGAACTATGGCTACACCTTC.

The V and J genes are TRBV7-9 and TRBJ2-5; D is unresolved. CDR3 length: 13 residues. V was cut by 5 bases and J by 6 bases, with 13 bases left in between. Germline CDR1 SEHNR, CDR2 FQNEAQ (reference sequence). As DNA, the CDR3 is TGTGCCAGCAGCCCAGTGGGCTCGCAGACCCAGTACTTC. Translating it yields CASSPVGSQTQYF.

The rearrangement joins TRBV6-5 to TRBJ2-3; D is perhaps TRBD1 (5 bases). Germline lookup yields CDR1 MNHEY and CDR2 SVGAGI. The CDR3 runs to 13 residues. Deletions cut 2 bases from V and 12 bases from J, with 15 bases between. The CDR3 loop reads CASSYGGREPQYF. The CDR3 nucleotides are TGTGCCAGCAGTTACGGTGGCAGGGAACCTCAGTATTTT.

The chain links TRBV5-1 to TRBJ2-2; TRBD1 is a possible D gene (6 bases). The CDR3 sequence is 15 residues long. The V end lost 1 base, the J end lost 5 bases, and 12 bases lay between the germline ends. Germline loops: CDR1 SGHRS, CDR2 YFSETQ. Written as DNA, the CDR3 is TGCGCCAGCAGCTTGACAGGGATTAGGACCGGGGAGCTGTTTTTT. This sequence encodes CASSLTGIRTGELFF.

The chain links TRBV29-1 to TRBJ2-5; D may be TRBD1 (6 bases). Germline V lookup: CDR1 SQVTM, CDR2 ANQGSEA. This CDR3 has 14 residues. With 0 bases removed from V and 2 bases from J, the gap between germline ends came to 10 bases. CDR3: CSVEDLRGQETQYF. CDR3 nucleotide sequence: TGCAGCGTTGAAGATCTGAGGGGGCAAGAGACCCAGTACTTC.

The rearrangement uses TRBV2 and TRBJ1-6; tentatively, D is TRBD1 (6 bases). The CDR3 is 14 residues long. The germline V gene has CDR1 SNHLY and CDR2 FYNNEI. The V end lost 4 bases, the J end lost 5 bases, and 9 bases lay between the germline ends. The CDR3 region has the DNA TGTGCCAGCAGTGGACAGGCGAATAATTCACCCCTCCACTTT. Encoded protein: CASSGQANNSPLHF.

This clone was recorded only once. The chain employs TRBV9 and TRBJ1-5; D unclear. The CDR3 spans 14 residues. Germline lookup yields CDR1 SGDLS and CDR2 YYNGEE. The V and J ends lost 1 base and 10 bases respectively, with 15 bases between them. CDR3 DNA: TGTGCCAGCAGCGTATCGAGCGGCAGAGGTCCCCAGCATTTT. Translating gives CASSVSSGRGPQHF.

This clone has a handful of counts. This chain connects TRBV5-1 to TRBJ2-1, with TRBD2 matching over 7 bases. Germline loops: CDR1 SGHRS, CDR2 YFSETQ. J lost 6 bases, V lost 4 bases, and 10 bases had no gene match. The CDR3 extends over 15 amino acids. CDR3 protein: CASSKIGGSLNEQFF. The CDR3 nucleotides are TGCGCCAGCAGCAAAATAGGCGGGAGTCTCAATGAGCAGTTCTTC.